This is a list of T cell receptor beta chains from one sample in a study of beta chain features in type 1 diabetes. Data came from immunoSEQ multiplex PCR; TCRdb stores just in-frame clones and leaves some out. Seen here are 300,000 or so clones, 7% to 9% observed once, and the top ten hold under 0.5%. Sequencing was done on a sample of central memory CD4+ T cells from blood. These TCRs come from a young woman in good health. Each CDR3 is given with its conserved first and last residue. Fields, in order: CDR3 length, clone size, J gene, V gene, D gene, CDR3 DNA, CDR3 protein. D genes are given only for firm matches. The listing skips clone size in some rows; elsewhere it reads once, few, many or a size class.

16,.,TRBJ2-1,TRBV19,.,TGTGCCAGTAGTATGGCTTCCGGGGTGGTCTACAATGAGCAGTTCTTC,CASSMASGVVYNEQFF
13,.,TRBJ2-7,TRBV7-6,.,TGTGCCAGCAGCTTCGGGGAAACCTACGAGCAGTACTTC,CASSFGETYEQYF
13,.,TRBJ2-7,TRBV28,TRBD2,TGTGCCAGCTCGGATAGCGGGAGTTATAAGCAGTACTTC,CASSDSGSYKQYF
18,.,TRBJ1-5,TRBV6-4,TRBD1,TGTGCCAGCAGTGATAGGGCCAAGGGGGCGCGGGGCAATCAGCCCCAGCATTTT,CASSDRAKGARGNQPQHF
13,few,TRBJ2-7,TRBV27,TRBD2,TGTGCCAGCAGACGGGAGGGGTCCTACGAGCAGTACTTC,CASRREGSYEQYF
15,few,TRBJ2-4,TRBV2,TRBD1,TGTGCCAGCAGTAATCCCGGACAGGGACAAAACATTCAGTACTTC,CASSNPGQGQNIQYF
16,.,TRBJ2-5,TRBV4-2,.,TGTGCCAGCAGCCAAGGACTGGCGGGAAGCCAAGAGACCCAGTACTTC,CASSQGLAGSQETQYF
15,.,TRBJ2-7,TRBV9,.,TGTGCCAGCAGCGTAGACTGGATAAGCGGGTACGAGCAGTACTTC,CASSVDWISGYEQYF
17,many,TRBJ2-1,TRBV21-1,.,TGTGCCAGCAGCAAAGCGTCCGGGTTTGGTTCCTACAATGAGCAGTTCTTC,CASSKASGFGSYNEQFF
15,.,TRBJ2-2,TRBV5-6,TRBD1,TGTGCCAGCAGCTTGGGACAGGGGGTTGCCGGGGAGCTGTTTTTT,CASSLGQGVAGELFF
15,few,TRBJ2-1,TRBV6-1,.,TGTGCCAGCAGTGAAGGAGGGGGAAGCGGGAATGAGCAGTTCTTC,CASSEGGGSGNEQFF
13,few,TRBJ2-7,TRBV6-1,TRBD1,TGTGCCAGCAGGACGGGACAGGGAAACGAGCAGTACTTC,CASRTGQGNEQYF
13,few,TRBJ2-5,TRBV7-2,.,TGTGCCAGCAGCCAACTAGCTTCGATGTCCCAGTACTTC,CASSQLASMSQYF
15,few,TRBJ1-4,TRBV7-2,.,TGTGCCAGCAGCTTGGGCAGGGGAGGGAATGAAAAACTGTTTTTT,CASSLGRGGNEKLFF
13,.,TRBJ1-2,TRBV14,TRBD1,TGTGCCAGCAGCCCTCGGACAGGGGACGGCTACACCTTC,CASSPRTGDGYTF
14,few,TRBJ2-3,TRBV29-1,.,TGCAGCGTTGCCCCCTCGGGAGCGGGAGATACGCAGTATTTT,CSVAPSGAGDTQYF
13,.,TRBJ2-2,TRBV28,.,TGTGCCAGCAAGGAAGGTAACACCGGGGAGCTGTTTTTT,CASKEGNTGELFF
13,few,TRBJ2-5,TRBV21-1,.,TGTGCCAGCAGCAATTGGTCGGGAGAGACCCAGTACTTC,CASSNWSGETQYF
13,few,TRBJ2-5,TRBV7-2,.,TGTGCCAGCAGCCCAGGACAGCTAGAGACCCAGTACTTC,CASSPGQLETQYF
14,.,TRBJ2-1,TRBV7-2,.,TGTGCCAGCAGCCCGAGAACGGGAGACAATGAGCAGTTCTTC,CASSPRTGDNEQFF
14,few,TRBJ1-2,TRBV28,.,TGTGCCAGCAGCCTCACCTCGGGCATCTATGGCTACACCTTC,CASSLTSGIYGYTF
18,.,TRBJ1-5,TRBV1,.,TGCACCAGCAGCCAAGATCCTACCAGGGGGTCCGGCAATCAGCCCCAGCATTTT,CTSSQDPTRGSGNQPQHF
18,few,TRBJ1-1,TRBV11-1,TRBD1,TGTGCCAGCAGCTTAGCTCCCCCCGGGACAGACATGAACACTGAAGCTTTCTTT,CASSLAPPGTDMNTEAFF
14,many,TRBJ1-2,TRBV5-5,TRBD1,TGTGCCAGCAGCAAGACAGGGATCGACTATGGCTACACCTTC,CASSKTGIDYGYTF
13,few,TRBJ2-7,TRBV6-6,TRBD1,TGTGCCAGCAGGGTACATACAGGGGGGGAGCAGTACTTC,CASRVHTGGEQYF
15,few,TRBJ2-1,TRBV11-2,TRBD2,TGTGCCAGCAGCCTATTAACGCGGGGGTACAATGAGCAGTTCTTC,CASSLLTRGYNEQFF
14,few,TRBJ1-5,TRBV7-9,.,TGTGCCAGCAGCTTCGGCAGGGGTGATCAGCCCCAGCATTTT,CASSFGRGDQPQHF
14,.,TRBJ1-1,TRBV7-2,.,TGTGCCAGCAGCGTGCGGGTTGAGGGACATGAAGCTTTCTTT,CASSVRVEGHEAFF
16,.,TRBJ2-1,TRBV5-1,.,TGCGCCAGCAAGCTGACCGGACTCCCCGATGGAGTTGAGCAGTTCTTC,CASKLTGLPDGVEQFF
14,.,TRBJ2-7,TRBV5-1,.,TGCGCCAGCAGCTTGGGATCAGCCCGAGAGGGGCAGTACTTC,CASSLGSAREGQYF
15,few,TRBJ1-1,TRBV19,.,TGTGCCAGTAGTATAGACTCGGGACGACCCACTGAAGCTTTCTTT,CASSIDSGRPTEAFF